The clone carrying this T cell receptor (beta chain) was counted once. Its antigen is unknown. The source of the sample is a study of T cell responses to AZD1222 COVID-19 vaccine. Study-level findings and limits: Repertoires were obtained solely post-peak T cell response.

The ends lost 5 bases at V and 5 bases at J; junction bases unmatched: 9. The CDR3 has 15 amino acids. The V gene's germline CDR1 is SGHAT and CDR2 FQNNGV. Measured with immunoSEQ multiplex PCR; TCRdb has only the in-frame clones, and not every one. The sample includes some 100,000 clones, 85% to 90% of them seen just once. This chain links TRBV11-2 with TRBJ2-5; 9 nucleotides agree with TRBD2. This specimen was peripheral blood, taken on day 0 of AZD1222 vaccination. The receptor was derived from an adult in good health. The CDR3 here is CASSHSGGPFETQYF. The DNA of the CDR3 is TGTGCCAGCAGCCATAGCGGGGGCCCCTTTGAGACCCAGTACTTC.